This T cell receptor (beta chain) is drawn from a study of blood T cell repertoires in COVID-19. Trimming removed 2 bases from V and 5 bases from J; junction bases left unmatched: 5. The germline CDR1 and CDR2 sequences are SGHKS and YYEKEE (reference sequence). The CDR3 runs to 15 residues. Data came from immunoSEQ multiplex PCR; TCRdb stores just in-frame clones and leaves some out. Counted here are a few hundred thousand clones, 70% to 90% occurring once; the ten biggest clones make up around 4.6%. The sample taken for sequencing was PBMCs or T cells enriched from blood (not recorded which). The chain recombines TRBV5-5 with TRBJ1-4; 8 positions match TRBD1. The receptor was isolated from a man aged 30 to 39 who had recovered from COVID-19. The CDR3 region has the DNA TGTGCCAGCAGCTTCCAGGACAGGGTGAATGAAAAACTGTTTTTT. Translated: CASSFQDRVNEKLFF.